Below, 8 T cell receptor beta chains from the same sample are listed, as sequenced in a study of blood T cell repertoires in COVID-19. Clones were read by immunoSEQ multiplex PCR, and TCRdb kept only the in-frame ones, dropping some. Among about 320,000 clones listed, around 86% were seen once. Input material: PBMCs or T cells enriched from blood (not recorded which). Receptors originate from a man in his fifties or sixties who had recovered from COVID-19.

The gene calls are TRBV7-6 and TRBJ2-7, with TRBD2 matching 11 bases. The CDR3 covers 16 residues. The ends lost 2 bases at V and 1 base at J; junction bases unmatched: 4. Per germline, CDR1 SGHVS and CDR2 FNYEAQ. The CDR3 here is CASSLPASGRSYEQYF. For the CDR3, the DNA is TGTGCCAGCAGCTTACCGGCTAGCGGGAGGTCCTACGAGCAGTACTTC.

The chain combines TRBV14 with TRBJ1-3, with D unresolved. CDR3 length: 17 residues. The V gene lost 0 bases and the J gene lost 0 bases, with 12 bases spanning the gap. Germline CDR1 SGHDN, CDR2 FVKESK. CDR3 coding DNA: TGTGCCAGCAGCCAAGATTGGCCAGCGTACTCTGGAAACACCATATATTTT. Translated: CASSQDWPAYSGNTIYF.

A single count supports this clone. The rearrangement joins TRBV10-3 to TRBJ1-2; D uncertain. CDR3 length: 14 residues. Trimming removed 2 bases from V and 5 bases from J, with 12 bases in between. Germline V CDR1 and CDR2: ENHRY, SYGVKD. This CDR3 reads CAISEPGRNYGYTF. The CDR3 bases are TGTGCCATCAGTGAGCCCGGGAGAAATTATGGCTACACCTTC.

This chain uses TRBV7-2 with TRBJ2-1, with 14 bases identical to TRBD2. Germline V gene sequence: CDR1 SGHTA, CDR2 FQGNSA. The CDR3 loop spans 14 amino acids. J gave up 3 bases and V 8 bases, and 0 bases lay outside the gene matches. In DNA, the CDR3 is TGTGCCAGCGGGACTAGCGGGAGCTACAATGAGCAGTTCTTC. It specifies CASGTSGSYNEQFF.

The gene calls are TRBV5-5 and TRBJ1-2; D is undetermined. Trimming removed 0 bases at V and 6 bases at J, with 6 bases between. The CDR3 is made up of 12 amino acids. CDR1 SGHKS and CDR2 YYEKEE come from the germline V gene (reference sequence). The CDR3 spells CASSLGAHGYTF. The CDR3 bases are TGTGCCAGCAGCTTGGGGGCTCATGGCTACACCTTC.

The V and J genes are TRBV5-1 and TRBJ2-1; the D gene is possibly TRBD2 (6 bases). Trimming removed 4 bases from V and 2 bases from J, with 13 bases in between. Germline V gene sequence: CDR1 SGHRS, CDR2 YFSETQ. The CDR3 runs to 15 residues. The CDR3 loop reads CASSMGAGPYNEQFF. The CDR3 bases are TGCGCCAGCAGCATGGGCGCGGGACCCTACAATGAGCAGTTCTTC.

The V gene is TRBV2, the J gene TRBJ1-2, with 9 bases that match TRBD1. The CDR3 length is 14 residues. V lost 5 bases and J lost 6; bases outside the gene matches: 7. Per germline, CDR1 SNHLY and CDR2 FYNNEI. For the CDR3, the DNA is TGTGCCAGCAGTACCGGGACAGGGCTCGATGGCTACACCTTC. Amino acids: CASSTGTGLDGYTF.

The chain carries TRBV23-1 and TRBJ1-4; D is possibly TRBD1 (6 bases). Being an ORF, TRBV23-1 has a function that is uncertain. The ends were cut back, 6 bases at V and 5 bases at J, with 19 bases in the middle. CDR3 length: 16 amino acids. CDR3 sequence: CASSPPVGGENEKLFF. The CDR3 nucleotides read TGCGCCAGCAGCCCCCCGGTTGGGGGCGAGAATGAAAAACTGTTTTTT.